This is a list of T cell receptor beta chains from one sample in a study of T cell clones after liver transplantation. Data came from immunoSEQ multiplex PCR; TCRdb stores just in-frame clones and leaves some out. The sample consists of over 50,000 clones, roughly 84% of them appearing once. Sequencing was performed on CD4+ T cells from blood, taken before liver transplant. Receptors originate from a human donor who received a liver transplant. The conserved cysteine and the conserved F or W are not part of the CDR3 here. Each record gives: V gene, J gene, clone size, CDR3 protein. Only some rows state a clone size, as once, few, many or a class for expanded clones.

TRBV5-1	TRBJ2-7	-	ASSLVPGSYEQY
TRBV28	TRBJ2-7	-	ASSLERQRAF
TRBV19	TRBJ2-7	-	ASSTHPYEQY
TRBV6-5	TRBJ2-1	-	ASQLAAYNEQF
TRBV7-6	TRBJ2-5	-	ASSLGTPQSGGETQY
TRBV19	TRBJ1-2	-	ASRPGQYLAAYGYT
TRBV7-2	TRBJ2-2	-	ASSLASRPTGELF
TRBV18	TRBJ1-1	-	ASSQDRGGTEAF
TRBV27	TRBJ2-7	-	ASSFGGGRTEQY
TRBV4-1	TRBJ2-2	few	ASSQILGELF
TRBV5-1	TRBJ1-5	-	ASSLKGGGNQPQH
TRBV11-3	TRBJ2-3	-	ASSTGVDTQY
TRBV5-1	TRBJ2-7	-	ASSLRRGEYEQY
TRBV11-3	TRBJ2-7	-	ASSFDRGEQY
TRBV18	TRBJ2-2	-	ASLLNGAALTGELF
TRBV30	TRBJ2-7	-	AWSVQKGEQY
TRBV20-1	TRBJ1-2	-	SARGVHGYT
TRBV10-3	TRBJ1-1	-	AISRTVNTEAF
TRBV7-3	TRBJ2-1	-	ASSSDINNEQF
TRBV12-5	TRBJ2-1	-	ASALNPPHEQF
TRBV28	TRBJ2-1	-	ASSLWLGEQF
TRBV6-1	TRBJ2-2	once	ASSGGDPSGGTGELF
TRBV18	TRBJ2-1	-	ASSLLSASVSYNEQF
TRBV6-4	TRBJ2-3	-	ASSDSPGATDTQY
TRBV5-6	TRBJ1-2	-	ASSRWTGRGAGYT
TRBV19	TRBJ2-5	-	ASSPTRAYQETQY
TRBV19	TRBJ2-7	-	ASSRLAGDMYEQY
TRBV19	TRBJ2-7	-	ASSIRQSSYEQY
TRBV7-2	TRBJ2-3	-	ASSQGLAADTQY
TRBV25-1	TRBJ2-7	-	ASSEYSGGQY
TRBV5-1	TRBJ1-3	-	ASSAGSGNTIY
TRBV30	TRBJ2-7	once	AWSKGLTYEQY
TRBV4-3	TRBJ2-1	-	ASSQDGGRRQF
TRBV5-6	TRBJ2-7	-	ASSLGRRGSTYEQY
TRBV27	TRBJ1-1	-	ASRPDRRMNTEAF
TRBV11-2	TRBJ2-3	-	ASSPGDLTQY
TRBV28	TRBJ1-5	-	ASSSGDQPQH
TRBV5-4	TRBJ2-7	-	ASSFTGQGRREQY
TRBV7-2	TRBJ2-3	-	ASSSLRGADTQY
TRBV5-4	TRBJ1-2	-	ASSLGGRDGYT
TRBV6-5	TRBJ2-3	-	ASNRGRTDTQY
TRBV18	TRBJ2-7	few	ASSGGTYEQY
TRBV18	TRBJ2-5	-	ASSLGIGETQY
TRBV7-9	TRBJ1-2	-	ASSLNGDGYT
TRBV27	TRBJ2-1	few	ASSLDRGSDEQF
TRBV18	TRBJ1-3	-	ASSQGRSSGNTIY
TRBV7-3	TRBJ2-3	-	ASSSSSRADTQY
TRBV5-4	TRBJ2-1	-	ASSLPSRGAGVGNEQF
TRBV7-2	TRBJ2-3	-	ASSFPGGGMADTQY
TRBV6-5	TRBJ1-6	once	ASSYSRDRYSPLH
TRBV28	TRBJ2-5	-	ASTRGVSETQY